This T cell receptor (beta chain) originates from a study of long-term antiretroviral therapy in people with HIV. This CDR3 has 15 amino acids. The germline V gene has CDR1 SGHRS and CDR2 YFSETQ. With 4 bases removed from V and 3 bases from J, the gap between germline ends came to 13 bases. Researchers ran immunoSEQ v3.0 at survey level. Assay: immunoSEQ multiplex PCR; the TCRdb copy retains only in-frame clones and omits some. The sample holds some 47,000 clones, roughly 96% seen once. The sequencing used unsorted PBMCs, collected 3.7 years after starting antiretroviral therapy. The source is a woman in her forties or fifties with HIV. The chain joins TRBV5-1 to TRBJ2-2; no definite D call. CDR3 amino acids: CASSPGQEYTGELFF. The CDR3 DNA follows: TGCGCCAGCAGCCCTGGTCAGGAGTACACCGGGGAGCTGTTTTTT.